Below, 10 T cell receptor beta chains from the same sample are listed, as sequenced in a study of T cell responses to AZD1222 COVID-19 vaccine. The table came from immunoSEQ multiplex PCR; TCRdb's copy has only in-frame clones and leaves some out. The sample holds around 110,000 clones, roughly 92% seen once. Here the sequenced sample was peripheral blood, taken 28 days after the second AZD1222 dose. The receptor set was obtained from an adult who received the AZD1222 COVID-19 vaccine.

The chain uses TRBV19 and TRBJ1-3; 9 nucleotides align to TRBD1. The V gene's germline CDR1 is LNHDA and CDR2 SQIVND (reference sequence). Trimming removed 4 bases from V and 4 bases from J; junction bases left unmatched: 8. CDR3 length: 16 residues. Here the CDR3 DNA reads TGTGCCAGTAGTAAGAGGACAGGGGCCGCAGGAAACACCATATATTTT. It translates to CASSKRTGAAGNTIYF. The variable domain in full, completed from reference TRBV19 and TRBJ1-3, reads DGGITQSPKYLFRKEGQNVTLSCEQNLNHDAMYWYRQDPGQGLRLIYYSQIVNDFQKGDIAEGYSVSREKKESFPLTVTSAQKNPTAFYLCASSKRTGAAGNTIYFGEGSWLTVV.

This clone was seen a single time. The rearrangement joins TRBV7-9 to TRBJ1-5; possibly TRBD1 for D (5 bases). The CDR3 is made up of 12 amino acids. Germline loops: CDR1 SEHNR, CDR2 FQNEAQ (reference sequence). V gave up 8 bases and J gave up 4 bases, with 9 bases separating them. CDR3 DNA: TGTGCCAGCTCCAGGGATAATCAGCCCCAGCATTTT. Encoded protein: CASSRDNQPQHF.

The rearrangement links TRBV10-3 to TRBJ2-7; 9 bases are a match to TRBD1. This CDR3 comprises 16 residues. Germline assignment: CDR1 ENHRY and CDR2 SYGVKD. V shed 3 bases and J 0 bases; nucleotides not matched to a gene: 6. CDR3 residues: CAISDPGQGSSYEQYF. Written as DNA, the CDR3 is TGTGCCATCAGTGACCCCGGACAGGGGAGCTCCTACGAGCAGTACTTC.

V and J are TRBV5-8 and TRBJ2-7, with 7 bases identical to TRBD2. From germline, CDR1 is SGHTS and CDR2 YDEGEE. The CDR3 is made up of 16 amino acids. V shed 4 bases and J 0 bases; nucleotides not matched to a gene: 10. The CDR3 spells CASSTGLPRISYEQYF. DNA for the CDR3: TGTGCCAGCAGCACGGGACTACCCAGGATCTCCTACGAGCAGTACTTC.

The rearrangement links TRBV11-2 to TRBJ2-2, with 7 bases identical to TRBD2. This CDR3 is 14 amino acids long. J gave up 5 bases and V 5 bases, and 5 bases lay outside the gene matches. Germline values: CDR1 SGHAT, CDR2 FQNNGV. The CDR3 nucleotides are TGTGCCAGCAGCCCGAGCGGGAATACCGGGGAGCTGTTTTTT. Translated, it gives CASSPSGNTGELFF.

The V gene is TRBV27, the J gene TRBJ2-5; 10 bases align to TRBD2. The CDR3 contains 14 residues. Trimming removed 8 bases from V and 5 bases from J; junction bases left unmatched: 8. In germline, CDR1 is MNHEY, CDR2 SMNVEV (reference sequence). The CDR3 DNA is TGTGCCAGCGGCCTAGCGGGAGTGGAGGAGACCCAGTACTTC. Translated: CASGLAGVEETQYF.

This chain joins TRBV6-5 and TRBJ1-3; D is undetermined. V gave up 7 bases and J gave up 0 bases, with 10 bases separating them. Per germline, CDR1 MNHEY and CDR2 SVGAGI. This CDR3 region has 14 residues. The CDR3, as DNA: TGTGCCAGCACCTTGGAGAGCTCTGGAAACACCATATATTTT. Encoded protein: CASTLESSGNTIYF.

This clone was seen only once. The chain recombines TRBV10-3 with TRBJ2-2; D gene ambiguous. The CDR3 is 12 amino acids. Trimming stripped 5 bases from V and 4 bases from J, with 5 bases between. Germline V gene sequence: CDR1 ENHRY, CDR2 SYGVKD. CDR3 region: CAISITTGELFF. Written as DNA, the CDR3 is TGTGCCATCAGTATTACCACCGGGGAGCTGTTTTTT.

This clone was seen only once. Here the CDR3 reads CASSFTGAVNTEAFF. In nucleotides, the CDR3 is TGTGCCAGCAGCTTTACAGGGGCGGTGAACACTGAAGCTTTCTTT. This rearrangement joins TRBV7-9 to TRBJ1-1, with 7 bases fitting TRBD1. The CDR3 is 15 amino acids. Germline V CDR1 and CDR2: SEHNR, FQNEAQ (reference sequence). The V and J ends lost 3 bases and 0 bases, in that order; junction bases with no gene match: 4.

V and J are TRBV3-1 (or the pseudogene TRBV3-2) and TRBJ1-5; D gene unclear. The CDR3 loop spans 15 amino acids. Germline lookup yields CDR1 LGHDT and CDR2 YNNKEL (reference sequence). V lost 0 bases to trimming and J lost 6 bases, with 12 bases between them. CDR3 DNA: TGTGCCAGCAGCCAAGATACTTCGGGGATTCAGCCCCAGCATTTT. It codes for CASSQDTSGIQPQHF.